These 18 T cell receptor beta chains share one sample of origin, sequenced in a study of Ad26.COV2.S vaccination and SARS-CoV-2 variants. Treatment here: roughly 20 received Ad26.COV2.S at low or high dose, single or two shots; a few received placebo; per-sample allocation not given. It was on day 63 after the first vaccine or placebo injection that samples were taken. Assay used: immunoSEQ multiplex PCR; TCRdb lists only in-frame clones, some missing. The data contain 430,000 or so clones, more than 80% of them seen just once; the ten biggest clones take up more than 10%. Sample: peripheral blood, taken in a trial of Ad26.COV2.S vaccine versus placebo. The receptors were gathered from a person between 18 and 60 years old who received the Ad26.COV2.S COVID-19 vaccine or a placebo.

This rearrangement joins TRBV13 to TRBJ2-5, with 8 bases lining up with TRBD2. The length of the CDR3 is 14 residues. V was clipped by 2 bases and J by 3 bases; unmatched bases: 2. The germline CDR1 and CDR2 sequences are PRHDT and FYEKMQ (reference sequence). CDR3 sequence (DNA): TGTGCCAGCAGCTTATTCGGGAGGGAAGAGACCCAGTACTTC. Translating gives CASSLFGREETQYF.

The rearrangement links TRBV7-9 to TRBJ1-2; no clear D. The germline CDR1 and CDR2 sequences are SEHNR and FQNEAQ (reference sequence). The CDR3 has 12 amino acids. Trimming shortened V by 0 bases and J by 5 bases, and 4 bases separated the two germline ends. CDR3 in DNA: TGTGCCAGCAGCTTAGCAGGGTATGGCTACACCTTC. This sequence encodes CASSLAGYGYTF.

The V gene is TRBV7-2, the J gene TRBJ2-7; the match to TRBD2 covers 12 bases. Per the germline V gene, CDR1 is SGHTA and CDR2 is FQGNSA. The CDR3 extends over 19 amino acids. Losses at the gene ends were 1 base for V and 0 bases for J; bases not matched to a gene: 10. Here the CDR3 DNA reads TGTGCCAGCAGCTTAGGACTAGCGGGAGCCCGAAGTTCCTCCTACGAGCAGTACTTC. Translated, it gives CASSLGLAGARSSSYEQYF.

The V gene is TRBV6-6, the J gene TRBJ2-6; 7 bases are shared with TRBD1. Germline CDR1 and CDR2: MNHNY and SVGAGI (reference sequence). The J segment lost 2 bases and the V segment lost 6 bases, leaving 4 bases of the junction unmatched. This CDR3 is built from 15 residues. CDR3 coding DNA: TGTGCCAGCAGCCCCGACAGGGCTGGGGCCAACGTCCTGACTTTC. Its protein is CASSPDRAGANVLTF.

The table lists this clone with a few counts. The genes are TRBV30 and TRBJ1-6, with D hard to call. Germline V lookup: CDR1 GTSNPN, CDR2 SVGIG (reference sequence). The CDR3 loop spans 12 amino acids. Between the trimmed V and J ends, which lost 3 bases and 7 bases, there was a span of 7 bases. The CDR3 nucleotides read TGTGCCTGGAGAGCCTGGAATTCACCCCTCCACTTT. Translated, it gives CAWRAWNSPLHF.

V is TRBV19 and J is TRBJ1-6, with no clear D. CDR1 is LNHDA, CDR2 SQIVND, per germline (reference sequence). The CDR3 consists of 15 residues. The V gene lost 6 bases and the J gene lost 7 bases, with 16 bases spanning the gap. The CDR3 sequence is CASRPMEDGNSPLHF. The DNA of the CDR3 is TGTGCCAGTAGACCTATGGAGGATGGAAATTCACCCCTCCACTTT.

This sequence joins TRBV6-2 or TRBV6-3 and TRBJ1-5; D might be TRBD1 (5 bases). Trimming removed 2 bases at V and 6 bases at J, with 17 bases between. The length of the CDR3 is 16 residues. The V gene's germline CDR1 is MNHEY and CDR2 SVGEGT. The CDR3 nucleotides are TGTGCCAGCAGTTACACCGGGACCGCGCGTTCTCAGCCCCAGCATTTT. Its translation: CASSYTGTARSQPQHF.

V gene TRBV19 combines with J gene TRBJ2-1; D possibly corresponds to TRBD2 (6 bases). The CDR3 sequence is 17 residues long. The ends were cut back, 2 bases at V and 0 bases at J, with 14 bases in the middle. CDR1 is LNHDA and CDR2 is SQIVND in the germline V gene (reference sequence). The CDR3 loop is CASSIFPSASSYNEQFF. DNA of the CDR3: TGTGCCAGTAGTATATTTCCTAGCGCGAGCTCCTACAATGAGCAGTTCTTC. The whole variable domain, filled in from reference TRBV19 and TRBJ2-1, reads DGGITQSPKYLFRKEGQNVTLSCEQNLNHDAMYWYRQDPGQGLRLIYYSQIVNDFQKGDIAEGYSVSREKKESFPLTVTSAQKNPTAFYLCASSIFPSASSYNEQFFGPGTRLTVL.

CDR3 residues: CASSAARGSHTEAFF. As DNA, the CDR3 is TGTGCCAGCAGCGCGGCCCGCGGCAGTCACACTGAAGCTTTCTTT. The chain carries TRBV9 and TRBJ1-1; D remains unclear. This CDR3 region has 15 residues. Trimming removed 3 bases from V and 3 bases from J, with 15 bases in between. Germline loops: CDR1 SGDLS, CDR2 YYNGEE.

The gene calls are TRBV30 and TRBJ2-2; possibly TRBD1 for D (7 bases). Germline-derived CDR1 and CDR2 are GTSNPN and SVGIG (reference sequence). V lost 2 bases, J lost 6 bases, and 22 bases lay in between. This CDR3 has 17 amino acids. As DNA, the CDR3 is TGTGCCTGGAGTCCACCAAGGAGGGGGCTTGTAGCCGGGGAGCTGTTTTTT. Its protein product is CAWSPPRRGLVAGELFF.

This sequence joins TRBV6-5 and TRBJ2-3, with a weak D call TRBD2 (5 bases). The CDR3 spans 14 residues. Germline lookup yields CDR1 MNHEY and CDR2 SVGAGI. V was trimmed by 8 bases and J by 0 bases, leaving 12 bases between them. DNA for the CDR3: TGTGCCAGCGGACTGTCCACTAGCACAGATACGCAGTATTTT. Protein product: CASGLSTSTDTQYF.

The genes are TRBV7-8 and TRBJ2-7, with 8 nucleotides matching TRBD1. The CDR3 is made up of 17 amino acids. CDR1 is SGHVS, CDR2 FQNEAQ, per germline. Trimming cost V 4 bases and J 6 bases; bases outside gene matches: 17. The CDR3 sequence: CASSSIIKQGVFLEQYF. Here the CDR3 DNA reads TGTGCCAGCAGCTCGATCATAAAACAGGGGGTTTTTCTCGAGCAGTACTTC.

The gene calls are TRBV7-2 and TRBJ2-2, with D unresolved. The CDR3 length is 15 residues. V lost 3 bases and J lost 4, with 12 bases in between. Germline-derived CDR1 and CDR2 are SGHTA and FQGNSA. The CDR3 DNA sequence: TGTGCCAGCAGCTTGCGTGGGTTAGGCACCGGGGAGCTGTTTTTT. Translation: CASSLRGLGTGELFF.

The chain employs TRBV10-3 and TRBJ1-1; TRBD1 matches at 10 bases. The junction had 11 bases not matched to a gene; V was cut back by 11 bases and J by 5 bases. The CDR3 length is 14 residues. Germline V gene lookup returns CDR1 ENHRY and CDR2 SYGVKD. CDR3 amino acids: CAAQRGTGATEAFF. The CDR3 DNA reads TGTGCCGCACAGAGGGGGACAGGGGCAACTGAAGCTTTCTTT.

The chain has TRBV4-3 and TRBJ2-3; D gene unclear. V lost 4 bases and J 6 bases, leaving 17 bases between the germline ends. The length of the CDR3 is 15 residues. Looked up from germline, CDR1 is LGHNA and CDR2 is YSLEER. CDR3 nucleotides: TGCGCCAGCAGCCTCACCCGGGCTGAATGGGATACGCAGTATTTT. Translation: CASSLTRAEWDTQYF.

This rearrangement joins TRBV12-5 to TRBJ2-1; 7 bases map to TRBD2. CDR1 and CDR2 (germline): LGHNT, FRNRAP. V was pared by 0 bases and J by 0 bases, with 11 bases of the junction left unmatched. The CDR3 runs to 19 residues. The CDR3 loop is CASGLVQSIVAGSYNEQFF. In nucleotides, the CDR3 is TGTGCTAGTGGTTTGGTACAATCGATAGTAGCGGGCTCCTACAATGAGCAGTTCTTC.

This clone has a handful of counts. The chain is built from TRBV4-2 and TRBJ2-7; 8 bases are a match to TRBD1. The junction had 10 bases not matched to a gene; V was cut back by 3 bases and J by 0 bases. The CDR3 totals 17 residues. The germline V gene encodes CDR1 LGHNA and CDR2 YNFKEQ. The CDR3 DNA reads TGTGCCAGCAGCCAGACGCCAGGACAGGGTGGCTCCTACGAGCAGTACTTC. As protein: CASSQTPGQGGSYEQYF.

The gene calls are TRBV28 and TRBJ2-2; maybe TRBD2 (6 bases). Per germline, CDR1 MDHEN and CDR2 SYDVKM. Trimming stripped 3 bases from V and 4 bases from J, with 9 bases between. The CDR3 runs 14 residues. For the CDR3, the DNA is TGTGCCAGCAGTTTGGACTACTTCACCGGGGAGCTGTTTTTT. Translated, it gives CASSLDYFTGELFF.